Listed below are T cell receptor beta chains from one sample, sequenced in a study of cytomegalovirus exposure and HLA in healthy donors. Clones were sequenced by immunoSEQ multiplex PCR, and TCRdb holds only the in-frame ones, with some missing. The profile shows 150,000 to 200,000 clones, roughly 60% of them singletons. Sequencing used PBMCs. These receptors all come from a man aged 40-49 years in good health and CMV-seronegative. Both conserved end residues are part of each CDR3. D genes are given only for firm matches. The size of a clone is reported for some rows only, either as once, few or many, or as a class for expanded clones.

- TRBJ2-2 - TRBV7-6 TGTGCCAGCAGCGGACAGCAGATCACCGGGGAGCTGTTTTTT CASSGQQITGELFF
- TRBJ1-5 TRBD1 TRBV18 TGTGCCAGCTCACGCGGACAGGGTAATAGCAATCAGCCCCAGCATTTT CASSRGQGNSNQPQHF
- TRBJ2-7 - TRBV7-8 TGTGCCAGCAGCTTAGCGCCGGACAGCTCCTACGAGCAGTACTTC CASSLAPDSSYEQYF
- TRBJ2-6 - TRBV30 TGTGCCTGGAGTGTCGGGGGATCTGGGGCCAACGTCCTGACTTTC CAWSVGGSGANVLTF
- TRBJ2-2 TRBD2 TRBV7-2 TGTGCCACTCCGACTAGCGGGGGGCCGAACACCGGGGAGCTGTTTTTT CATPTSGGPNTGELFF
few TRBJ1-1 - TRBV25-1 TGTGCCAGCAAAACGGGGGGTATGAACACTGAAGCTTTCTTT CASKTGGMNTEAFF
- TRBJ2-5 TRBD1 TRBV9 TGTGCCAGCAGCGCTACAGGGGACCAAGAGACCCAGTACTTC CASSATGDQETQYF
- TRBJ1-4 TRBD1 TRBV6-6 TGTGCCAGCAGTCCTCCGGGACAGGATAATGAAAAACTGTTTTTT CASSPPGQDNEKLFF
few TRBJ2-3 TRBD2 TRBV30 TGTGCCTGGAGTGGGGTTAGCGGGAGTTTCGATACGCAGTATTTT CAWSGVSGSFDTQYF
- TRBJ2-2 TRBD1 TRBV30 TGTGCCTGGAGCGGCAGGGGGCAGGGCGGGGAGCTGTTTTTT CAWSGRGQGGELFF
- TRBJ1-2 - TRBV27 TGTGCCAGCAGTTTAAACAGGGACGGAGATTACACCTTC CASSLNRDGDYTF
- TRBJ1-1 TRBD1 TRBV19 TGTGCCAGCCTCGCTAGACAGGGGCTTATGTCTGAAGCTTTCTTT CASLARQGLMSEAFF
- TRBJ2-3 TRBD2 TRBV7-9 TGTGCCAGCAGCTTAGCGCGGGGGGGCATGGATACGCAGTATTTT CASSLARGGMDTQYF
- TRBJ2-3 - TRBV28 TGTGCCAGCAGTTTAGCTAGTTCAGATACGCAGTATTTT CASSLASSDTQYF
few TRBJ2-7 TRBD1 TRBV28 TGTGCCAGCAGTGCCGCAGGGGGCTCCTACGAGCAGTACTTC CASSAAGGSYEQYF
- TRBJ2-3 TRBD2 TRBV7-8 TGTGCCAGCAGCTTCGGACTAGCGGGAGTTGAGCAGTATTTT CASSFGLAGVEQYF
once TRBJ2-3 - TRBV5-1 TGCGCCAGCAGCTTGGCCCGAGACACAGATACGCAGTATTTT CASSLARDTDTQYF
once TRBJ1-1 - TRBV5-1 TGCGCCAGCAGCCTGCATCACACAGGGACTGAAGCTTTCTTT CASSLHHTGTEAFF
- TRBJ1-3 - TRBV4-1 TGCGCCAGCAGCCATACCCGGGGGGGGCGCATCTCTGGAAACACCATATATTTT CASSHTRGGRISGNTIYF
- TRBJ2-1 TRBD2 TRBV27 TGTGCCAGCACGTTAGTACTAGCGGCTGACAATGAGCAGTTCTTC CASTLVLAADNEQFF
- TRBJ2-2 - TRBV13 TGTGCCAGCAGCCCAGGACAGAAGAACACCGGGGAGCTGTTTTTT CASSPGQKNTGELFF
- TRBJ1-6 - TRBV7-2 TGTGCCAGCAGCTTAACGGGGAGCTCCTATAATTCACCCCTCCACTTT CASSLTGSSYNSPLHF
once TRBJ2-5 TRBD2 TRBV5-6 TGTGCCAGCAGCTTGGCTAGCGGGATGGGGACCCAGTACTTC CASSLASGMGTQYF
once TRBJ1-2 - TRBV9 TGTGCCAGCAGCCCCTCAGGGGAGCTCTATGGCTACACCTTC CASSPSGELYGYTF
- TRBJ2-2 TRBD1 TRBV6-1 TGTGCCAGCAGGGAACAGGGGGCTGGCGGGGAGCTGTTTTTT CASREQGAGGELFF
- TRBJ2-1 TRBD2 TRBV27 TGTGCCAGCAGCCGAAGCGGGAGTTACAATGAGCAGTTCTTC CASSRSGSYNEQFF
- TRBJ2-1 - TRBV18 TGTGCCAGCTCACCCGGGACACCTGGCGATGAGCAGTTCTTC CASSPGTPGDEQFF
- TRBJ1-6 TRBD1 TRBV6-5 TGTGCCAGCAGTTGGCAGGGGGATTATTCACCCCTCCACTTT CASSWQGDYSPLHF
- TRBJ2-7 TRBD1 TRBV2 TGTGCCAGCATCCAGGACAGGTCCTACGAGCAGTACTTC CASIQDRSYEQYF
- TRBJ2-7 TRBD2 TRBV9 TGTGCCAGCAGCGGGACTAGCGGGGGTTACGAGCAGTACTTC CASSGTSGGYEQYF
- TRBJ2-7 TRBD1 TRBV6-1 TGTGCCAGCAGCCACCTTGGGACAGGGGACTACGAGCAGTACTTC CASSHLGTGDYEQYF
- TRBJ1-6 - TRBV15 TGTGCCACCAGCAGAGATCCCAGGGTTGATAATTCACCCCTCCACTTT CATSRDPRVDNSPLHF
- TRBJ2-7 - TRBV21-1 TGTGCCAGCAGCGACCTCGGGACAGGCGCTTACGAGCAGTACTTC CASSDLGTGAYEQYF